This passage covers 16 T cell receptor beta chains from one sample sequenced in a study of molecular identifiers for immune sequencing clone quantification. MiXCR was run by TCRdb on the PCR reads, yielding one entry per CDR3 protein. The data hold approximately 97,000 distinct CDR3 sequences, with roughly a quarter observed a single time. Sequenced material: naive CD8+ T cells from blood, with Jurkat cell RNA spiked in. The subset denotes: FACS-sorted CD8+CD4-CCR7+CD45RA+ naive T cells. The receptors stem from a human donor in good health. Some libraries in this study had Jurkat cell RNA spiked in.

The table lists this clonotype with a few counts. V and J are TRBV28 and TRBJ1-6, with D unclear. Germline-derived CDR1 and CDR2 are MDHEN and SYDVKM. Deletions cut 6 bases from V and 10 bases from J, with 16 bases between. This CDR3 contains 14 residues. CDR3 DNA: TGTGCCAGCAGCCCGTCCAAGGGTGCCTCACCCCTCCACTTT. Residues: CASSPSKGASPLHF.

This clonotype came up a few times. This chain connects TRBV12-3 or TRBV12-4 to TRBJ2-2, with a tentative D call TRBD1 (5 bases). V lost 6 bases, J lost 7 bases, and 9 bases lay in between. CDR3 length: 12 amino acids. The CDR3 nucleotides read TGTGCCAGCAGCTTCAGGGTCGGGGAGCTGTTTTTT. Protein sequence: CASSFRVGELFF.

With regard to this clonotype: This may arise from a read error, as a much more abundant clone is one base away. The chain combines TRBV6-5 with TRBJ1-4, with D possibly being TRBD1 (5 bases). Germline CDR1 MNHEY, CDR2 SVGAGI. There are 14 residues in the CDR3. This CDR3 is CANSYGGGGTDLFF. CDR3 in DNA: TGTGCCAACAGTTACGGGGGAGGAGGGACGGATCTTTTTTTT.

This clonotype was observed a few times. The chain couples TRBV27 to TRBJ2-7, with 10 nucleotides matching TRBD2. Germline V gene sequence: CDR1 MNHEY, CDR2 SMNVEV (reference sequence). V gave up 5 bases and J gave up 4 bases; unmatched junction bases: 5. The CDR3 covers 14 residues. The CDR3 here is CASSPSGSAYEQYF. The CDR3 DNA reads as TGTGCCAGCAGTCCTAGCGGGAGTGCGTACGAGCAGTACTTC.

This clonotype was recorded at least ten times. This chain links TRBV7-9 with TRBJ1-3, with D unresolved. CDR1 is SEHNR, CDR2 FQNEAQ, per germline (reference sequence). Trimming took 1 base from V and 0 from J, leaving 7 bases between them. The CDR3 consists of 15 residues. CDR3 region: CASSLGRSSGNTIYF. The CDR3 nucleotides are TGTGCCAGCAGCTTAGGGAGGAGCTCTGGAAACACCATATATTTT.

This clonotype was counted many times. The rearrangement links TRBV27 to TRBJ2-7, with 8 positions matching TRBD1. CDR1 is MNHEY, CDR2 SMNVEV, per germline (reference sequence). The CDR3 consists of 14 residues. V dropped 4 bases and J dropped 3; count of bases not matched to a gene: 5. CDR3 coding DNA: TGTGCCAGCAGTTCCTGGGACAGGTTCTACGAGCAGTACTTC. This codes for CASSSWDRFYEQYF.

This clonotype has a count of ten or more. V and J are TRBV27 and TRBJ1-5; TRBD1 aligns across 7 bases. The V gene's germline CDR1 is MNHEY and CDR2 SMNVEV (reference sequence). V shed 3 bases, J shed 2 bases, and the junction held 7 bases outside the gene matches. The CDR3 totals 16 residues. Here the CDR3 reads CASSFKWTGGNQPQHF. Here the CDR3 DNA reads TGTGCCAGCAGTTTCAAATGGACAGGAGGCAATCAGCCCCAGCATTTT.

This clonotype was detected ten times or more. The genes are TRBV14 and TRBJ1-6, with D possibly being TRBD1 (6 bases). The germline V gene has CDR1 SGHDN and CDR2 FVKESK. Trimming took off 4 bases at V and 11 bases at J, with 18 bases between the two ends. The CDR3 is 15 amino acids. The CDR3 DNA reads as TGTGCCAGCAGCCCCCCCGGGACATCGTTAGCACCCCTCCACTTT. This translates into CASSPPGTSLAPLHF.

On this clonotype itself: Possible read error: a much larger clone is one base away. The J gene is TRBJ2-7, the V gene TRBV27, with 11 nucleotides matching TRBD2. The CDR3 has 15 residues. V was pared by 5 bases and J by 5 bases, with 8 bases of the junction left unmatched. Germline V gene sequence: CDR1 MNHEY, CDR2 SMNVEV (reference sequence). CDR3 protein: CASSLVAGGSNEQYF. The CDR3 DNA is TGTGCCAGCAGTCTCGTAGCGGGAGGGTCTAACGAGCAGTACTTC.

The V gene is TRBV11-1, the J gene TRBJ2-7, with D possibly being TRBD1 (5 bases). Germline V lookup: CDR1 SGHAT, CDR2 FQDESV (reference sequence). The CDR3 consists of 13 residues. Trimming removed 3 bases from V and 3 bases from J, with 9 bases in between. The CDR3: CASSFVQDYEQYF. In nucleotides, the CDR3 is TGTGCCAGCAGCTTTGTACAGGACTACGAGCAGTACTTC.

Concerning this clonotype itself: One base away lies a much larger clone, so this may be a sequencing read error. The chain carries TRBV7-9 and TRBJ1-1; D remains unclear. V was pared by 5 bases and J by 0 bases, with 16 bases between. Germline loops: CDR1 SEHNR, CDR2 FQNEAQ (reference sequence). CDR3 length: 16 residues. The CDR3 loop is CASSPSTDTMNTEAFF. CDR3 DNA sequence: TGTGCCAGCAGCCCCTCTACAGACACGATGAACACTGAAGCTTTCTTT.

This clonotype has ten or more counts. The chain uses TRBV29-1 and TRBJ2-1, with 7 bases fitting TRBD2. This CDR3 has 11 amino acids. Trimming cost V 7 bases and J 9 bases; bases outside gene matches: 6. Per the germline V gene, CDR1 is SQVTM and CDR2 is ANQGSEA. This CDR3 is CSGEAGAEQFF. CDR3 DNA: TGCAGCGGAGAGGCGGGAGCTGAGCAGTTCTTC.

This clonotype was detected ten times or more. The chain joins TRBV4-1 to TRBJ1-1; 7 bases map to TRBD1. The CDR3 loop spans 16 amino acids. CDR1 MGHRA and CDR2 YSYEKL come from the germline V gene. The trim removed 1 base at V and 0 bases at J, leaving 5 bases unmatched. CDR3 in amino acids: CASSQGPGQMNTEAFF. The DNA for the CDR3 is TGCGCCAGCAGCCAAGGACCGGGACAGATGAACACTGAAGCTTTCTTT.

In this sample, this clonotype turned up a few times. The chain combines TRBV12-5 with TRBJ2-5, with TRBD2 matching over 15 bases. CDR3 size: 16 residues. With V trimmed by 3 bases and J by 5 bases, 4 bases remained unmatched. Germline V gene lookup returns CDR1 LGHNT and CDR2 FRNRAP. The CDR3 reads CASGLSGLAGGETQYF. Written as DNA, the CDR3 is TGTGCTAGTGGTTTATCGGGACTAGCGGGAGGCGAGACCCAGTACTTC.

The table lists this clonotype with many counts. The chain is built from TRBV10-3 and TRBJ1-5; D may be TRBD1 (6 bases). Germline V gene data show CDR1 as ENHRY and CDR2 as SYGVKD. The CDR3 consists of 14 residues. Trimming left V 2 bases short and J 7 bases short, with 12 bases between. The CDR3 DNA reads TGTGCCATCAGTGAGCCAGGGGAGTACCAGCCCCAGCATTTT. Translation gives CAISEPGEYQPQHF.

The table lists this clonotype with a few counts. The CDR3 protein is CASSLRYQETQYF. The CDR3 nucleotides are TGTGCCAGCAGCTTAAGGTACCAAGAGACCCAGTACTTC. The chain employs TRBV11-2 and TRBJ2-5, with D uncertain. The germline V gene encodes CDR1 SGHAT and CDR2 FQNNGV. V was clipped by 2 bases and J by 0 bases, with 4 bases between them. The CDR3 has 13 residues.